A selection of T cell receptor beta chains follows, all from one sample in a study of control samples from healthy donors and cancer patients. The repertoire was sequenced with immunoSEQ multiplex PCR; TCRdb's copy has only in-frame clones and lacks some. This sample carries about 250,000 clones, roughly 87% of them seen once, and the ten largest clones take approximately 12%. The sample was PBMCs. Source of these receptors: a woman aged 55 to 70 with lung cancer. The CDR3 runs from the conserved cysteine through the conserved F or W. A D gene is named only where the DNA matches it firmly.

V,D,CDR3
TRBV6-1,NA,CASSEVQGFNEKLFF
TRBV5-1,TRBD1,CASSLGRGPGEAFF
TRBV16,NA,CASSQGDNYGYTF
TRBV6-5,NA,CASSYGGADTQYF
TRBV5-6,NA,CASSLAILQETQYF
TRBV28,NA,CASQGQSTDTQYF
TRBV28,TRBD1,CASRRQGGRNYGYTF
TRBV5-1,TRBD2,CASSLVASGLSGEQFF
TRBV7-8,TRBD2,CASSLYRTRGDEQYF
TRBV3-1/TRBV3-2,TRBD1,CASSQVPGQGSEQYF
TRBV7-9,NA,CASSFGGSTDTQYF
TRBV5-1,NA,CASSLMGGAEEKLFF
TRBV9,NA,CASSVEVGSYEQYF
TRBV5-4,TRBD2,CASSLGREFQETQYF
TRBV3-1/TRBV3-2,NA,CASSPDLGRYNSPLHF
TRBV5-6,NA,CASRFQGQRGKETQYF
TRBV11-2,TRBD1,CASSLRTGGRTEAFF
TRBV10-2,NA,CASSAQADGYTF
TRBV6-6,TRBD2,CASSYWLAESQETQYF
TRBV11-2,NA,CASTPLTSAGNTIYF
TRBV7-8,NA,CASSSNRNPNYGYTF
TRBV6-1,TRBD1,CASSESGGTGSDTQYF
TRBV4-1,TRBD1,CASSQLPNRGYGYTF
TRBV4-2,NA,CASSQDLLGEEAFF
TRBV29-1,TRBD1,CSVGGQGDGKLFF
TRBV6-6,NA,CASSSQGRGYTF
TRBV9,NA,CASSVGGNSYNSPLHF
TRBV11-2,NA,CASSLDPGSHSPLHF
TRBV5-1,TRBD1,CASSLDRGNSPLHF